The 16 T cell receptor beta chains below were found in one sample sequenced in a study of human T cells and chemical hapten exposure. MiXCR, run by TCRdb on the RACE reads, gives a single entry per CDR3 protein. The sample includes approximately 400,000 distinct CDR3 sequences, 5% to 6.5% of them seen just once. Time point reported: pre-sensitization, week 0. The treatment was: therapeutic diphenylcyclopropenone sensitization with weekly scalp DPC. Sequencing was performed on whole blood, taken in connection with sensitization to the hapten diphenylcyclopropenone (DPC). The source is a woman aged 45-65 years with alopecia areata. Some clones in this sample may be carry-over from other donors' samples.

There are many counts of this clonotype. Here the CDR3 reads CASRSSGGTDTQYF. CDR3 bases: TGTGCCAGCAGATCTAGCGGGGGCACAGATACGCAGTATTTT. V is TRBV2 and J is TRBJ2-3; the match to TRBD2 covers 9 bases. CDR3 length equals 14 residues. V gave up 6 bases and J gave up 1 base; unmatched junction bases: 2. Germline V CDR1 and CDR2: SNHLY, FYNNEI. The full variable domain, its missing parts supplied by reference TRBV2 and TRBJ2-3, is EPEVTQTPSHQVTQMGQEVILRCVPISNHLYFYWYRQILGQKVEFLVSFYNNEISEKSEIFDDQFSVERPDGSNFTLKIRSTKLEDSAMYFCASRSSGGTDTQYFGPGTRLTVL.

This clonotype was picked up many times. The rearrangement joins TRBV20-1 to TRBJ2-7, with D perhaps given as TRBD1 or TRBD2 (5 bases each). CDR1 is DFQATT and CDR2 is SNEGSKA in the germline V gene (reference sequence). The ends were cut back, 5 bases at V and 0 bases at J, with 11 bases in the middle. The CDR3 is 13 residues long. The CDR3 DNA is TGCAGTGCTGGGGACGGATTCTCCTACGAGCAGTACTTC. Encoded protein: CSAGDGFSYEQYF.

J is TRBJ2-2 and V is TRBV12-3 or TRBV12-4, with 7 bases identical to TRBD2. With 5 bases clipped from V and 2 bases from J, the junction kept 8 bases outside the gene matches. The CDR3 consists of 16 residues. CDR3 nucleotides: TGTGCCAGCAGTCCTTTGGCTAGCGGAAACACCGGGGAGCTGTTTTTT. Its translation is CASSPLASGNTGELFF.

The CDR3 coding sequence is TGTGCCAGCGGGGGACTAGCGCCCTATCGGGAGCAGTACTTC. This codes for CASGGLAPYREQYF. The genes are TRBV28 and TRBJ2-7, with TRBD2 identical over 10 bases. From germline, CDR1 is MDHEN and CDR2 SYDVKM. Trimming at V came to 8 bases and at J to 7 bases, leaving 11 bases not matched to a gene. This CDR3 is built from 14 residues.

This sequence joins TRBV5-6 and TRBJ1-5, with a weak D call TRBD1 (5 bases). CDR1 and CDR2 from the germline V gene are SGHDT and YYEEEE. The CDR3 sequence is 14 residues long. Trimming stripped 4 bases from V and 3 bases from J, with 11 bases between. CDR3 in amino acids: CASSNNRFNQPQHF. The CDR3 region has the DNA TGTGCCAGCAGCAATAACAGGTTCAATCAGCCCCAGCATTTT.

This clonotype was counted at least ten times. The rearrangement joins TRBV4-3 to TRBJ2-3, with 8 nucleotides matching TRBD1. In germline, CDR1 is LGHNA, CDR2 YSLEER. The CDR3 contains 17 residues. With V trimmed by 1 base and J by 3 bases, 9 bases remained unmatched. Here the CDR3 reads CASSQGLGQGRTDTQYF. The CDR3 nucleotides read TGCGCCAGCAGCCAAGGGCTAGGACAGGGAAGGACAGATACGCAGTATTTT.

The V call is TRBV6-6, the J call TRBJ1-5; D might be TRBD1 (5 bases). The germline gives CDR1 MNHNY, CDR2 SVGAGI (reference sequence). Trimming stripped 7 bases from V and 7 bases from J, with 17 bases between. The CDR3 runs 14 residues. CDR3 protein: CASTRVRASQPQHF. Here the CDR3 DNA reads TGTGCCAGCACCAGGGTCAGGGCGAGCCAGCCCCAGCATTTT.

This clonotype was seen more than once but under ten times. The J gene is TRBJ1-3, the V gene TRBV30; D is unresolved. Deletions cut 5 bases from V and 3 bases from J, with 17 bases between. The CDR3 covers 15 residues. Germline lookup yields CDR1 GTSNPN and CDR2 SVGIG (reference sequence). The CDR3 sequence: CAWAPAGTVGNTIYF. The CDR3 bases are TGTGCCTGGGCGCCGGCGGGAACGGTTGGAAACACCATATATTTT.

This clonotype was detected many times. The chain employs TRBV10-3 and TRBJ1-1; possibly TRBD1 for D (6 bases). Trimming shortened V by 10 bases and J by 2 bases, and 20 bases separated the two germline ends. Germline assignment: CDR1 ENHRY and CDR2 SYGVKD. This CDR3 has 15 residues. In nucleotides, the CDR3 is TGTGCCACCGCACTTCAACAGGGCCCTAACACTGAAGCTTTCTTT. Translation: CATALQQGPNTEAFF.

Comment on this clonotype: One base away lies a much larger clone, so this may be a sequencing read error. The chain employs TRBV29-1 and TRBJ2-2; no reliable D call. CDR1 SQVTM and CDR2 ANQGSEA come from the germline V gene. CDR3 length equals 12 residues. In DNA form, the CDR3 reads TGCAGCGTTTCCAGGAACACCGTGGAGCTGTTTTTT. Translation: CSVSRNTVELFF.

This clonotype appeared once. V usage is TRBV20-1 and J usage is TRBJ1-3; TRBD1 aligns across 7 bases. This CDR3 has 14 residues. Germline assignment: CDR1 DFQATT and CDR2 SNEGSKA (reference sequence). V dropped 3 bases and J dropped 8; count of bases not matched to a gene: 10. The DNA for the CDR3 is TGCAGTGCTAGCCTCGACAGGGACGAGCACACCATATATTTT. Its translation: CSASLDRDEHTIYF.

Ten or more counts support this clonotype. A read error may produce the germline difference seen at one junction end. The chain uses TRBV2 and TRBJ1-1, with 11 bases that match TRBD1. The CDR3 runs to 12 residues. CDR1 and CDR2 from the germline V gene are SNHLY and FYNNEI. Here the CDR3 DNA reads TGCGTTTCGTCGAGGGACAGGGGGTTAGCTTTCTTT. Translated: CVSSRDRGLAFF.

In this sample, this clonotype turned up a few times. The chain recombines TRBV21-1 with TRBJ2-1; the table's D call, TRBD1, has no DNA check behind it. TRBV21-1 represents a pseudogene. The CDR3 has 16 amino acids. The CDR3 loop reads CASSPNRVGVHNEQFF. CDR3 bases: TGTGCCAGCAGCCCCAACAGGGTGGGAGTACACAATGAGCAGTTCTTC.

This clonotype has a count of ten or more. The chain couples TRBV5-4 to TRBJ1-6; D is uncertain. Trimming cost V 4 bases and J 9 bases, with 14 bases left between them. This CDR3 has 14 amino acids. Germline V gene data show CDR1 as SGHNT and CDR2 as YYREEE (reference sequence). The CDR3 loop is CASSPKTTSSPLHF. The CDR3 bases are TGTGCCAGCAGCCCTAAGACGACATCTTCACCCCTCCACTTT.

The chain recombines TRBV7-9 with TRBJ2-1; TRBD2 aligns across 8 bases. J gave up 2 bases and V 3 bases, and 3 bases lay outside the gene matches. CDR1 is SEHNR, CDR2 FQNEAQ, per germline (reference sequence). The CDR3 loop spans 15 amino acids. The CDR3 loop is CASSLEGLAYNEQFF. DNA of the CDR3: TGTGCCAGCAGCTTGGAGGGACTAGCCTACAATGAGCAGTTCTTC.

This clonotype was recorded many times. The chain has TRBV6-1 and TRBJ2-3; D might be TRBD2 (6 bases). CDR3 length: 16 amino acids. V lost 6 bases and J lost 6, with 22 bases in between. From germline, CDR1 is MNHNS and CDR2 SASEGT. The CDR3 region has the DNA TGTGCCAGCAGACAAACCCGGGGGAACGGAGGCGATACGCAGTATTTT. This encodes CASRQTRGNGGDTQYF.